Listed below are T cell receptor beta chains from one sample, sequenced in a study of T cells in Graves' hyperthyroidism and ophthalmopathy. TCRdb analysed the multiplex PCR reads with MiXCR anew, one entry per CDR3 protein. The table includes 550,000 to 800,000 distinct CDR3 sequences, about a sixth detected once. The sequenced sample was blood. These receptor sequences come from a young man with Graves' hyperthyroidism. CDR3s include the opening cysteine and the closing phenylalanine or tryptophan. A D gene is named only where the DNA matches it firmly. Size values are once, few and many counts, or a class for expanded clones, and some rows have none.

d_call,v_call,cdr3_length,j_call,clone_size,cdr3_nt,cdr3_aa
-,TRBV2,11,TRBJ2-3,-,TGTGCCAGGGTACACGGTGATACGCAGTATTTT,CARVHGDTQYF
TRBD1,TRBV6-1,14,TRBJ2-1,-,TGTGCCTGCCGGACAGGGGGCTCCTACAATGAGCAGTTCTTC,CACRTGGSYNEQFF
-,TRBV20-1,14,TRBJ1-6,few,TGCAGTGCTAGAGACATCACCTATAATTCACCCCTCCACTTT,CSARDITYNSPLHF
-,TRBV2,14,TRBJ2-7,many,TGTGCCAGCAGTGAAAACGTAGTCACCCACGAGCAGTACTTC,CASSENVVTHEQYF
TRBD1,TRBV7-3,15,TRBJ2-7,many,TGTGCCAGCAGCTTCTCCGGGACAGGGCCCTACGAGCAGTACTTC,CASSFSGTGPYEQYF
TRBD2,TRBV27,17,TRBJ2-1,many,TGTGCCAGCAGTCCGGGACTAGCGGGAGAAGTCTACAATGAGCAGTTCTTC,CASSPGLAGEVYNEQFF
TRBD1,TRBV12-3/TRBV12-4,16,TRBJ1-5,few,TGTGCCAGCAGTACCCCACGACAGGGAATAGTCAAGCCCCAGCATTTT,CASSTPRQGIVKPQHF
TRBD2,TRBV28,17,TRBJ2-2,-,TGTGCCAGCAGTCGGACTAGCGGGAGGGGCAACACCGGGAAGCTGTTTTTT,CASSRTSGRGNTGKLFF
-,TRBV9,14,TRBJ2-7,-,TGTGCCAGCAGCGTTGCCGAGACAAGGGCCGAGCAGTACTTC,CASSVAETRAEQYF
-,TRBV10-3,14,TRBJ2-5,many,TGTGCCATCAGTGAGTCGACAGACCAAGAGACCCAGTACTTC,CAISESTDQETQYF
-,TRBV5-1,15,TRBJ2-3,few,TGCGCCAGCAGCTTGCTACAGAGAAGCACAGATACGCAGTATTTT,CASSLLQRSTDTQYF
TRBD1,TRBV11-2,14,TRBJ2-3,many,TGTGCCAGCAGCCAGGGGGTTCGAGCAGATACGCAGTATTTT,CASSQGVRADTQYF
TRBD1,TRBV15,15,TRBJ1-4,-,TGTGCCACCAGCAGAGGGACAGGGAAGGGTGAAAAACTGTTTTTT,CATSRGTGKGEKLFF
-,TRBV6-1,16,TRBJ2-5,many,TGTGCCAGCAGTCGCGGCGGCGGGATAGGAGAAGAGACCCAGTACTTC,CASSRGGGIGEETQYF
-,TRBV12-3/TRBV12-4,13,TRBJ2-3,many,TGTGCCAGCAGTCTAACTACAATGGATACGCAGTATTTT,CASSLTTMDTQYF
-,TRBV18,15,TRBJ2-7,few,TGTGCCAGCTCACCCAGCCGGGACCCTGCTCGGGAGCAGTACTTC,CASSPSRDPAREQYF
-,TRBV28,16,TRBJ2-3,many,TGTGCCAGCAGTCCCTCCTCAGGGGTTCGCACAGATACGCAGTATTTT,CASSPSSGVRTDTQYF
-,TRBV7-8,13,TRBJ2-1,many,TGTGCCAGCAGCCCCAAAGTTGTCAATGAGCAGTTCTTC,CASSPKVVNEQFF
TRBD2,TRBV5-1,18,TRBJ2-1,-,TGCGCCAGCAGCTTGGACTTAGCGGGAGCGGCCTCCTACAATGAGCAGTTCTTC,CASSLDLAGAASYNEQFF
TRBD2,TRBV27,15,TRBJ2-1,many,TGTGCCAGCACCCGGGGACTAGCGGGCTACAATGAGCAGTTCTTC,CASTRGLAGYNEQFF
-,TRBV29-1,12,TRBJ1-2,few,TGCAGCGTTGAGGGGCGGGTAGATGGCTACACCTTC,CSVEGRVDGYTF
-,TRBV29-1,14,TRBJ1-5,few,TGCAGCGTCGTCTTCGGGGGGGATTATCAGCCCCAGCATTTT,CSVVFGGDYQPQHF
-,TRBV6-1,13,TRBJ2-1,few,TGTGCCACTTCCCGGGGAGTGTTGGATGAGCAGTTCTTC,CATSRGVLDEQFF
-,TRBV5-1,16,TRBJ2-5,few,TGCGCCAGCAGCTTGGCCCAGAACAGACAACAAGAGACCCAGTACTTC,CASSLAQNRQQETQYF
-,TRBV6-2/TRBV6-3,13,TRBJ1-5,-,TGTGCCAGCAGCCCTCGGAGGGCCCAGCCCCAGCATTTT,CASSPRRAQPQHF
TRBD1,TRBV28,18,TRBJ1-2,many,TGTGCCAGCAGTTCCTCCGGAGGGACAGACTACAATAACTATGGCTACACCTTC,CASSSSGGTDYNNYGYTF